Reported below is one TCR beta chain. The CDR3 sequence is 17 residues long. With 3 bases removed from V and 3 bases from J, the gap between germline ends came to 22 bases. Per the germline V gene, CDR1 is SGHRS and CDR2 is YFSETQ. These data come from a study of identifying expanded T cells in peripheral blood. Assay used: immunoSEQ multiplex PCR; TCRdb lists only in-frame clones, some missing. The sample includes 85,000 to 100,000 clones, around 88% seen only once; the top ten take 3% to 4%. The receptor was isolated from a person between 18 and 75 years old in good health. Sequenced input: blood. The chain employs TRBV5-1 and TRBJ2-7; D uncertain. In DNA, the CDR3 is TGCGCCAGCAGCTGGGTTACCGGACGGTATACATTCTACGAGCAGTACTTC. Translating it yields CASSWVTGRYTFYEQYF.